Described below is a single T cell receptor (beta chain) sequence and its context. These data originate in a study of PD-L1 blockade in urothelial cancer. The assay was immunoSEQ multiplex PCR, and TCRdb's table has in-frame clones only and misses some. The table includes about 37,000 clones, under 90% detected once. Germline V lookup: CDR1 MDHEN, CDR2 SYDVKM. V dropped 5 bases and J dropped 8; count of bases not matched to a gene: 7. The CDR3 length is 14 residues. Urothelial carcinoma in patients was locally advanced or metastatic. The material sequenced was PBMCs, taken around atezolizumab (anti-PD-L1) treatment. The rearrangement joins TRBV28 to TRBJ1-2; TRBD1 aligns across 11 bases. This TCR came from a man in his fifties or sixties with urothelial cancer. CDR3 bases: TGTGCCAGCAGTCTCGGGGACAGGGGGAAGGGCTACACCTTC. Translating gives CASSLGDRGKGYTF.